These 6 T cell receptor beta chains were sequenced from one sample in a study of cytomegalovirus exposure and HLA in healthy donors. With 60 Vbeta and 13 Jbeta primers, the PCR was carried out. Assay: immunoSEQ multiplex PCR; the TCRdb copy retains only in-frame clones and omits some. The sample holds about 82,000 clones, 84% seen once. The specimen was PBMCs. These receptors all come from a man between 65 and 80 years old in good health and CMV-seropositive.

The chain uses TRBV5-1 and TRBJ1-2; 7 bases line up with TRBD1. CDR1 SGHRS and CDR2 YFSETQ come from the germline V gene. Trimming took 0 bases from V and 4 from J; bases not matched to a gene: 3. CDR3 length: 14 amino acids. The DNA of the CDR3 is TGCGCCAGCAGCTTGGTACAGGGGACCTATGGCTACACCTTC. Its protein product is CASSLVQGTYGYTF.

The chain couples TRBV10-1 to TRBJ2-2; the D gene is possibly TRBD1 (6 bases). V lost 5 bases and J 5 bases, leaving 9 bases between the germline ends. Germline V gives CDR1 WNHNN, CDR2 SYGVQD (reference sequence). The CDR3 runs to 13 residues. CDR3 bases: TGCGCCAGCAGTCGACAGGCGACCGGGGAGCTGTTTTTT. Residues: CASSRQATGELFF.

This chain joins TRBV2 and TRBJ2-7; 13 bases are a match to TRBD2. The CDR3 is made up of 15 amino acids. The V gene's germline CDR1 is SNHLY and CDR2 FYNNEI. After removal of 5 bases from V and 7 bases from J, the junction contained 8 bases not matched to a gene. CDR3 region: CASSQTSGGAGEQYF. Written as DNA, the CDR3 is TGTGCCAGCAGTCAAACTAGCGGGGGGGCGGGGGAGCAGTACTTC.

V and J are TRBV7-2 and TRBJ2-3; TRBD2 matches 14 bases. The CDR3 totals 17 residues. The germline V gene encodes CDR1 SGHTA and CDR2 FQGNSA. Germline trimming cut 5 bases from V and 6 bases from J; bases unmatched to any gene: 10. CDR3 coding DNA: TGTGCCAGCAGCCCAAGACTAGCGGGAGGGCCATGGGATACGCAGTATTTT. It specifies CASSPRLAGGPWDTQYF.

The gene calls are TRBV27 and TRBJ1-5; the D is unclear. The V gene's germline CDR1 is MNHEY and CDR2 SMNVEV (reference sequence). The length of the CDR3 is 12 residues. Trimming removed 4 bases at V and 2 bases at J, with 3 bases between. CDR3: CASSSGNQPQHF. The CDR3 nucleotides read TGTGCCAGCAGTTCCGGCAATCAGCCCCAGCATTTT.

J is TRBJ2-5 and V is TRBV6-4; D unclear. Germline assignment: CDR1 MRHNA and CDR2 SNTAGT. This CDR3 region has 10 residues. Trimming removed 6 bases from V and 5 bases from J, with 4 bases in between. This chain's CDR3 is CASSLETQYF. The CDR3 coding sequence is TGTGCCAGCAGCCTGGAGACCCAGTACTTC.